Below are 25 T cell receptor beta chains sequenced from a single sample in a study of shared clonotypes between healthy human individuals. The data were produced by immunoSEQ multiplex PCR, yet TCRdb's version contains in-frame clones alone and is incomplete. Of fewer than 500,000 clones in the sample, almost 80% are singletons; the top ten hold around 12%. The specimen sequenced was PBMCs. These TCRs come from a middle-aged woman in good health. Some clones in this sample may be carry-over from other donors' samples.

The chain uses TRBV2 and TRBJ2-1; weak D call: TRBD1 (6 bases). The germline gives CDR1 SNHLY, CDR2 FYNNEI. This CDR3 region has 13 residues. The V and J ends lost 5 bases and 8 bases respectively, with 13 bases between them. CDR3 region: CASSIGYRDEQFF. The DNA of the CDR3 is TGTGCCAGCAGTATAGGATACAGGGATGAGCAGTTCTTC.

This clone came up once. V is TRBV21-1 and J is TRBJ2-7; the listed D gene, TRBD1, was not tested against the DNA. TRBV21-1 is a pseudogene segment. This CDR3 has 15 residues. CDR3 residues: CASSTYRQVYCEQYF. DNA for the CDR3: TGTGCCAGCAGCACCTACAGGCAGGTGTACTGCGAGCAGTACTTC.

The sample holds a few counts of this clone. This chain joins TRBV28 and TRBJ2-7; D remains ambiguous. Germline CDR1 is MDHEN and CDR2 is SYDVKM. Between the trimmed V and J ends, which lost 7 bases and 2 bases, there was a span of 15 bases. The CDR3 runs 14 residues. The CDR3 reads CASTSGRSAYEQYF. Written as DNA, the CDR3 is TGTGCCAGCACCTCCGGCAGATCGGCCTACGAGCAGTACTTC.

The chain recombines TRBV7-8 with TRBJ2-3; D uncertain. The germline gives CDR1 SGHVS, CDR2 FQNEAQ. This CDR3 spans 11 amino acids. V was pared by 1 base and J by 5 bases, with 1 base between. The CDR3 sequence is CASSLEDTQYF. Here the CDR3 DNA reads TGTGCCAGCAGCTTAGAAGATACGCAGTATTTT.

In its sample, this clone was seen a few times. The gene calls are TRBV15 and TRBJ2-3, with a weak D call TRBD2 (5 bases). CDR1 LNHNV and CDR2 YYDKDF come from the germline V gene (reference sequence). This CDR3 is 16 amino acids long. V was trimmed by 0 bases and J by 4 bases, leaving 14 bases between them. The CDR3 region is CATSRDAGSGPDTQYF. The CDR3 DNA reads TGTGCCACCAGCAGAGATGCGGGCTCTGGGCCAGATACGCAGTATTTT.

This clone appeared a few times. The rearrangement uses TRBV4-3 and TRBJ1-2; the match to TRBD1 covers 8 bases. This CDR3 has 15 residues. Germline V gene lookup returns CDR1 LGHNA and CDR2 YSLEER. The V and J ends lost 4 bases and 7 bases, in that order; junction bases with no gene match: 11. The CDR3 protein is CASSLGLDRGFGYTF. CDR3 DNA sequence: TGCGCCAGCAGCCTCGGTTTAGACAGGGGTTTTGGCTACACCTTC.

Comment on this clone: At one end the junction does not follow the germline gene, possibly because of a read error. The rearrangement joins TRBV6-1 to TRBJ1-5; D might be TRBD1 (6 bases). CDR1 MNHNS and CDR2 SASEGT come from the germline V gene. The CDR3 has 14 amino acids. CDR3 nucleotides: TGTGCCAGCAGTGTAGCAGGGGTCAATCGGCCCCAGCATTTT. It codes for CASSVAGVNRPQHF.

The V call is TRBV6-1, the J call TRBJ2-7; D possibly corresponds to TRBD2 (7 bases). CDR1 is MNHNS, CDR2 SASEGT, per germline. The CDR3 sequence is 14 residues long. Trimming removed 7 bases at V and 0 bases at J, with 13 bases between. CDR3 coding DNA: TGTGCCAGCACCGGGGGGCTGAGCTCCTACGAGCAGTACTTC. It specifies CASTGGLSSYEQYF.

The chain carries TRBV27 and TRBJ1-3; D may be TRBD1 (5 bases). The CDR3 extends over 15 amino acids. Looked up from germline, CDR1 is MNHEY and CDR2 is SMNVEV (reference sequence). V dropped 4 bases and J dropped 4 bases, with 14 bases sitting between them. CDR3 sequence: CASSSGTMRGNTIYF. The CDR3 nucleotides read TGTGCCAGCAGTTCCGGGACCATGAGAGGAAACACCATATATTTT.

The J gene is TRBJ2-5, the V gene TRBV25-1; 9 nucleotides line up with TRBD1. Germline CDR1 reads MGHDK; CDR2 reads SYGVNS. With 4 bases clipped from V and 2 bases from J, the junction kept 5 bases outside the gene matches. This CDR3 is 15 amino acids long. The CDR3 coding sequence is TGTGCCAGCAGTGGGGGACAGGGCCCTCAAGAGACCCAGTACTTC. Its protein is CASSGGQGPQETQYF.

This clone showed up just once. The V call is TRBV7-8, the J call TRBJ2-5; 9 bases map to TRBD2. Germline V gives CDR1 SGHVS, CDR2 FQNEAQ. Losses at the gene ends were 7 bases for V and 7 bases for J; bases not matched to a gene: 13. This CDR3 comprises 15 residues. CDR3 in amino acids: CASTPLGGAGGTQYF. CDR3 DNA: TGTGCCAGCACCCCCCTAGGAGGAGCGGGGGGGACCCAGTACTTC.

The V gene is TRBV9, the J gene TRBJ1-4; 7 bases map to TRBD1. Germline V gives CDR1 SGDLS, CDR2 YYNGEE. The CDR3 totals 15 residues. V was clipped by 4 bases and J by 7 bases; unmatched bases: 10. The CDR3 DNA reads TGTGCCAGCAGCCCCTTGAGAGGGGGCGGTGAAAAACTGTTTTTT. It yields the protein CASSPLRGGGEKLFF.

This clone was counted once. The chain couples TRBV10-3 to TRBJ1-3, with D perhaps matching TRBD1 (6 bases). Trimming left V 6 bases short and J 0 bases short, with 9 bases between. Germline V CDR1 and CDR2: ENHRY, SYGVKD. The CDR3 totals 14 residues. CDR3 sequence reads: CAIREDSSGNTIYF. Written as DNA, the CDR3 is TGTGCCATCAGGGAGGACAGCTCTGGAAACACCATATATTTT.

This chain joins TRBV5-1 and TRBJ2-3; D is tentatively TRBD1 or TRBD2 (6 bases each). From germline, CDR1 is SGHRS and CDR2 YFSETQ. The CDR3 is made up of 15 amino acids. V was cut by 2 bases and J by 3 bases, with 13 bases left in between. The CDR3 spells CASSLRGRLTDTQYF. The CDR3 nucleotides are TGCGCCAGCAGCTTACGGGGGCGTCTGACAGATACGCAGTATTTT.

V is TRBV7-3 and J is TRBJ1-1; D is undetermined. This CDR3 is built from 15 residues. Per the germline V gene, CDR1 is SGHTA and CDR2 is FQGTGA. V lost 2 bases, J lost 0 bases, and 10 bases lay in between. This chain's CDR3 is CASSLGHNLNTEAFF. DNA for the CDR3: TGTGCCAGCAGCTTAGGCCACAACCTGAACACTGAAGCTTTCTTT.

This clone was seen more than once but under ten times. The CDR3, as DNA: TGTGCCAGCAGCTTAATAGGGTCCGGGGAGCTGTTTTTT. It codes for CASSLIGSGELFF. This sequence joins TRBV7-3 and TRBJ2-2; D is unclear. V was pared by 1 base and J by 6 bases, with 6 bases between. The CDR3 contains 13 residues. Germline V gene lookup returns CDR1 SGHTA and CDR2 FQGTGA.

The rearrangement links TRBV7-8 to TRBJ2-3; 8 bases map to TRBD2. After removal of 4 bases from V and 6 bases from J, the junction contained 9 bases not matched to a gene. CDR1 and CDR2 (germline): SGHVS, FQNEAQ. The CDR3 length is 15 residues. The CDR3 protein is CASSYLRAGADTQYF. DNA for the CDR3: TGTGCCAGCAGCTACCTCCGAGCGGGGGCGGATACGCAGTATTTT.

The rearrangement uses TRBV4-3 and TRBJ2-7, with D tentatively TRBD2 (6 bases). The V end lost 5 bases, the J end lost 7 bases, and 15 bases lay between the germline ends. CDR1 and CDR2 from the germline V gene are LGHNA and YSLEER. This CDR3 region has 13 residues. CDR3 region: CASSTWGVSEQYF. Written as DNA, the CDR3 is TGCGCCAGCAGCACCTGGGGGGTCTCTGAGCAGTACTTC.

The rearrangement uses TRBV6-5 and TRBJ2-5; D unclear. The J call is doubtful: the DNA matches TRBJ2-7 better. This CDR3 comprises 13 residues. Looked up from germline, CDR1 is MNHEY and CDR2 is SVGAGI. CDR3: CASSTALGYEQYF. DNA for the CDR3: TGTGCCAGCTCCACAGCGTTGGGCTACGAGCAGTACTTC.

This sequence joins TRBV30 and TRBJ2-3; no reliable D call. CDR1 is GTSNPN, CDR2 SVGIG, per germline (reference sequence). This CDR3 has 12 residues. The V end lost 5 bases, the J end lost 2 bases, and 8 bases lay between the germline ends. CDR3 region: CAWAPTTDTQYF. In DNA, the CDR3 is TGTGCCTGGGCCCCGACCACAGATACGCAGTATTTT.

The gene calls are TRBV10-1 and TRBJ2-1; D remains ambiguous. V lost 8 bases and J 2 bases, leaving 16 bases between the germline ends. Germline CDR1 and CDR2: WNHNN and SYGVQD (reference sequence). The CDR3 consists of 15 residues. The CDR3 nucleotides are TGCGCCAGCGGACCAGAAAGGTCGACCTACAATGAGCAGTTCTTC. Encoded protein: CASGPERSTYNEQFF.

The chain uses TRBV12-5 and TRBJ1-5, with 9 positions matching TRBD1. With V trimmed by 7 bases and J by 6 bases, 10 bases remained unmatched. The CDR3 totals 15 residues. Germline V lookup: CDR1 LGHNT, CDR2 FRNRAP. CDR3 nucleotides: TGTGCTAGTGCTATAACAGGGGGCGCGGGTCAGCCCCAGCATTTT. Amino acid sequence: CASAITGGAGQPQHF.

The gene calls are TRBV2 and TRBJ2-5, with 8 bases identical to TRBD1. Germline V gene sequence: CDR1 SNHLY, CDR2 FYNNEI. J lost 5 bases, V lost 5 bases, and 10 bases had no gene match. The CDR3 runs 15 residues. CDR3 region: CASSPGDRQGETQYF. CDR3 bases: TGTGCCAGCAGTCCGGGGGACAGGCAGGGGGAGACCCAGTACTTC. The variable domain in full, with the rest retrieved from reference TRBV2 and TRBJ2-5, is EPEVTQTPSHQVTQMGQEVILRCVPISNHLYFYWYRQILGQKVEFLVSFYNNEISEKSEIFDDQFSVERPDGSNFTLKIRSTKLEDSAMYFCASSPGDRQGETQYFGPGTRLLVL.

The J gene is TRBJ2-3, the V gene TRBV5-6, with TRBD1 identical over 10 bases. This CDR3 has 15 residues. The V gene's germline CDR1 is SGHDT and CDR2 YYEEEE. The V gene end was trimmed by 4 bases and the J gene end by 2 bases; junction bases not matched to a gene: 4. The CDR3 sequence is CASSAGTGDTDTQYF. As DNA, the CDR3 is TGTGCCAGCAGCGCCGGGACAGGGGACACAGATACGCAGTATTTT. Together with reference TRBV5-6 and TRBJ2-3, the CDR3 gives the full variable domain: DAGVTQSPTHLIKTRGQQVTLRCSPKSGHDTVSWYQQALGQGPQFIFQYYEEEERQRGNFPDRFSGHQFPNYSSELNVNALLLGDSALYLCASSAGTGDTDTQYFGPGTRLTVL.

This sequence joins TRBV25-1 and TRBJ2-7, with no clear D. This CDR3 region has 14 residues. V dropped 5 bases and J dropped 6 bases, with 17 bases sitting between them. The germline CDR1 and CDR2 sequences are MGHDK and SYGVNS. Here the CDR3 DNA reads TGTGCCAGCAGTTTAGGCCCTGAACCCAGCGAGCAGTACTTC. It yields the protein CASSLGPEPSEQYF.